A selection of T cell receptor beta chains follows, all from one sample in a study of blood T cells in healthy people across ages. TCRdb used MiXCR to reprocess the 5' RACE reads, holding one entry per CDR3 protein. In the table there are under 2 million distinct CDR3 sequences, 34% of which are singletons. Sequencing used blood. These receptors were obtained from a woman in her twenties or thirties in good health. The CDR3 runs from the conserved cysteine through the conserved F or W. Fields, in order: V gene, clone size, D gene, J gene, CDR3 protein, CDR3 DNA. A D gene is named only where the DNA matches it firmly. Clone size is stated in some rows and not others, as once, few, many or a class when expanded.

>TRBV20-1|few|TRBD1|TRBJ2-3
CSARTGMTDTQYF
TGCAGTGCTCGGACAGGGATGACAGATACGCAGTATTTT
>TRBV15|many|TRBD1|TRBJ2-7
CATSRKGQAYEQYF
TGTGCCACCAGCAGAAAGGGACAGGCATACGAGCAGTACTTC
>TRBV20-1|NA|NA|TRBJ2-1
CSASNSQDSYNEQFF
TGCAGTGCTAGCAACAGTCAAGACTCCTACAATGAGCAGTTCTTC
>TRBV29-1|many|NA|TRBJ2-7
CSVDLGTNYEQYF
TGCAGCGTTGATTTAGGCACCAACTACGAGCAGTACTTC
>TRBV5-5|NA|NA|TRBJ1-5
CASSFSTGGLRGQPQHF
TGTGCCAGCAGCTTTTCTACAGGAGGGCTCAGGGGTCAGCCCCAGCATTTT
>TRBV4-2|NA|TRBD1|TRBJ2-3
CASSQEGTGSSTDTQYF
TGTGCCAGCAGCCAAGAAGGGACAGGGTCCAGCACAGATACGCAGTATTTT
>TRBV14|NA|TRBD2|TRBJ2-1
CASSRGLAGGTALGQFF
TGTGCCAGCAGCCGGGGACTAGCGGGGGGGACAGCCCTAGGGCAGTTCTTC
>TRBV20-1|NA|NA|TRBJ1-1
CSAIREAEAFF
TGCAGTGCTATTCGGGAGGCTGAAGCTTTCTTT
>TRBV4-2|few|NA|TRBJ2-2
CASSQVRTANIGELFF
TGTGCCAGCAGCCAAGTGAGGACAGCGAACATCGGGGAGCTGTTTTTT
>TRBV7-9|few|TRBD1|TRBJ1-2
CASSPTGGRYYGYTF
TGTGCCAGCAGTCCGACAGGGGGCAGGTACTATGGCTACACCTTC
>TRBV2|few|TRBD1|TRBJ2-7
CASSVDRQLYEQYF
TGTGCCAGCAGTGTGGACAGGCAGCTCTACGAGCAGTACTTC
>TRBV18|NA|NA|TRBJ2-1
CASSPPGRYSYNEQFF
TGTGCCAGCTCACCACCGGGACGGTACTCCTACAATGAGCAGTTCTTC
>TRBV7-6|NA|NA|TRBJ2-1
CASSAQGYNEQFF
TGTGCCAGCAGCGCTCAGGGATACAATGAGCAGTTCTTC
>TRBV5-1|NA|NA|TRBJ2-5
CTSSLAQGYYNEQYF
TGCACCAGCAGCTTGGCACAAGGTTATTACAATGAGCAGTACTTC
>TRBV2|few|TRBD2|TRBJ2-1
CASSEELAGAKQFF
TGTGCCAGCAGTGAGGAGCTAGCGGGAGCAAAGCAGTTCTTC
>TRBV6-5|few|NA|TRBJ2-5
CASMGGRETQYF
TGTGCCAGCATGGGGGGCCGGGAGACCCAGTACTTC
>TRBV7-2|NA|NA|TRBJ1-5
CASSPLTGINIHLQHF
TGTGCCAGCAGCCCCCTAACAGGGATTAACATACACCTCCAGCATTTT
>TRBV12-3/TRBV12-4|few|TRBD2|TRBJ2-1
CASRPASGSKTAFNEQFF
TGTGCCAGCCGGCCGGCTAGCGGGTCTAAAACGGCTTTTAATGAGCAGTTCTTC
>TRBV27|NA|TRBD1|TRBJ1-1
CASRVTGAQNTEAFF
TGTGCCAGCAGGGTGACAGGGGCCCAGAACACTGAAGCTTTCTTT
>TRBV30|few|NA|TRBJ2-7
CAWSVLGEQYF
TGTGCCTGGAGTGTACTGGGCGAGCAGTACTTC
>TRBV2|NA|NA|TRBJ1-2
CASSGTSQGYGYTF
TGTGCCAGCAGTGGGACTTCACAGGGCTATGGCTACACCTTC
>TRBV9|NA|TRBD2|TRBJ2-1
CASSVVEAGYNEQFF
TGTGCCAGCAGCGTAGTTGAAGCGGGGTACAATGAGCAGTTCTTC
>TRBV18|NA|TRBD1|TRBJ2-5
CASSPQGQGGKETQYF
TGTGCCAGCTCACCACAGGGACAGGGAGGCAAAGAGACCCAGTACTTC
>TRBV20-1|NA|NA|TRBJ1-2
CSAGGISTGSNYGYTF
TGCAGTGCTGGTGGAATCTCAACAGGTTCCAACTATGGCTACACCTTC
>TRBV27|NA|NA|TRBJ1-2
CASSPGPPGYGYTF
TGTGCCAGCAGTCCCGGGCCACCCGGGTATGGCTACACCTTC